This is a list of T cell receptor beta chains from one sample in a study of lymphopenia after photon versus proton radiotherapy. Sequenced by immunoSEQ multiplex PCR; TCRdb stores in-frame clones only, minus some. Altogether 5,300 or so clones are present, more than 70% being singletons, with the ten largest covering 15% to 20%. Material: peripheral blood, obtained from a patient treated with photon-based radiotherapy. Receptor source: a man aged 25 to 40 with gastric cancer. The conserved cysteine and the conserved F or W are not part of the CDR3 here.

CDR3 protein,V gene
ASSQQLLSGRSPLH,TRBV4-2
ASSSLAGPDTQY,TRBV11-3
ASSRVLSGANVLT,TRBV7-9
AISESVVTGEFPEQF,TRBV10-3
ASSQGGQGVWTEAF,TRBV5-4
ASSRNTNTGELF,TRBV4-1
ASSLGLAGGNVYEQY,TRBV5-4
ASSLSGLYNSPLH,TRBV11-2
ASSYNRESYEQY,TRBV6-5
ATSRDRVSNTGELF,TRBV15
ATSRGTTGAEAF,TRBV15
ASRKTNTGELF,TRBV9
ASSQGNRVNETQY,TRBV4-3
ASTGEQGHDNEQF,TRBV2
ASSAGTGYEQY,TRBV5-1
ASSSQGGSEQY,TRBV5-4
ASDRNYGYT,TRBV6-1